This T cell receptor (beta chain) was sequenced in a study of blood T cell repertoires in COVID-19. As for the study in general: T cells, B-cell-depleted T cells, or PBMCs supplied cDNA or gDNA.

Original processing methods: From reference gene primer amplification, estimates of nucleated cell counts were derived. Assay: immunoSEQ multiplex PCR; the TCRdb copy retains only in-frame clones and omits some. V and J calls and clone size follow that table, whereas D and trimming were derived from the DNA. The table shows about 220,000 clones, with under 90% occurring only once. As concerns this clone: The sample contains more than one DNA sequence encoding this CDR3.

What was sequenced was PBMCs or T cells enriched from blood (not recorded which). This clonotype originated in a woman aged 55-70 years who had recovered from COVID-19.

The DNA for the CDR3 is TGCGCCAGCAGCCAAGGGACAGGGTTTAATGAAAAACTGTTTTTT. This encodes CASSQGTGFNEKLFF. The V and J genes are TRBV4-3 and TRBJ1-4; 8 bases agree with TRBD1. The CDR3 is 15 amino acids. In germline, CDR1 is LGHNA, CDR2 YSLEER. The junction had 2 bases not matched to a gene; V was cut back by 1 base and J by 4 bases.